These T cell receptor beta chains were read from a single sample in a study of PD-L1 blockade in urothelial cancer. The table came from immunoSEQ multiplex PCR; TCRdb's copy has only in-frame clones and leaves some out. The sample carries 50,000 or so clones, roughly 84% recorded once. The material sequenced was PBMCs, taken around atezolizumab (anti-PD-L1) treatment. These receptor sequences come from a man in his 60s with urothelial cancer. Both conserved end residues are part of each CDR3. Each record gives: J gene, D gene, CDR3 length, clone size, V gene, CDR3 protein, CDR3 DNA. A D gene is named only where the DNA matches it firmly. Clone sizes are given selectively: once, few, many, or a class where the clone is expanded.

TRBJ2-7 . 15 . TRBV5-1 CASSLVPSPSYEQYF TGCGCCAGCAGCTTGGTTCCTAGTCCTTCCTACGAGCAGTACTTC
TRBJ1-2 TRBD1 13 . TRBV7-3 CASSFGQGVGYTF TGTGCCAGCAGCTTTGGACAGGGGGTCGGCTACACCTTC
TRBJ2-7 . 14 . TRBV28 CASSLVQKFYEQYF TGTGCCAGCAGTTTAGTACAGAAATTCTACGAGCAGTACTTC
TRBJ2-7 . 13 once TRBV7-9 CASSPAGGLEQYF TGTGCCAGCAGCCCGGCCGGGGGGCTCGAGCAGTACTTC
TRBJ2-5 TRBD2 13 . TRBV5-5 CASSATSAETQYF TGTGCCAGCAGCGCGACTAGCGCTGAGACCCAGTACTTC
TRBJ1-4 . 17 . TRBV25-1 CASSSTTKTATNEKLFF TGTGCCAGCAGTTCAACGACCAAGACAGCAACTAATGAAAAACTGTTTTTT
TRBJ1-2 . 15 . TRBV12-5 CASGNPGNGNYGYTF TGTGCTAGTGGGAACCCAGGGAACGGTAACTATGGCTACACCTTC
TRBJ1-2 TRBD1 16 . TRBV28 CASSAGTGGQGYGYTF TGTGCCAGCAGTGCGGGGACAGGGGGCCAGGGGTATGGCTACACCTTC
TRBJ2-5 TRBD2 14 . TRBV2 CASSVAGEGASQYF TGTGCCAGCAGTGTAGCGGGAGAAGGAGCTAGCCAGTACTTC
TRBJ2-2 . 15 . TRBV6-1 CASSEAGVNTGELFF TGTGCCAGCAGCGAGGCAGGGGTGAACACCGGGGAGCTGTTTTTT
TRBJ1-1 . 13 once TRBV2 CASWRTLNTEAFF TGTGCCAGCTGGAGGACCCTGAACACTGAAGCTTTCTTT
TRBJ1-6 TRBD1 15 . TRBV2 CASRGGQKYNSPLHF TGTGCCAGCAGGGGGGGACAGAAGTATAATTCACCCCTCCACTTT
TRBJ1-1 . 11 . TRBV19 CASSIHNEAFF TGTGCCAGTAGTATACACAATGAAGCTTTCTTT
TRBJ2-7 . 14 . TRBV7-8 CASSHRQDPYEQYF TGTGCCAGCAGCCACCGACAGGATCCCTACGAGCAGTACTTC
TRBJ1-3 TRBD1 15 . TRBV2 CASRATGTSGNTIYF TGTGCCAGCAGGGCGACAGGGACCTCTGGAAACACCATATATTTT
TRBJ2-1 . 14 . TRBV6-6 CASSSADSYNEQFF TGTGCCAGCAGTTCGGCGGACTCCTACAATGAGCAGTTCTTC
TRBJ2-3 . 14 . TRBV18 CASSPSGSTDTQYF TGTGCCAGCTCACCTTCGGGGAGCACAGATACGCAGTATTTT
TRBJ1-1 TRBD1 13 . TRBV29-1 CSVDKGAVTEAFF TGCAGCGTTGATAAGGGGGCGGTCACTGAAGCTTTCTTT
TRBJ1-1 . 15 once TRBV5-1 CASSLEGNQNTEAFF TGCGCCAGCAGCTTGGAGGGGAACCAGAACACTGAAGCTTTCTTT
TRBJ1-6 TRBD1 16 once TRBV6-4 CASSETGQGLYSPLHF TGTGCCAGCAGTGAAACGGGACAGGGGCTCTATTCACCCCTCCACTTT
TRBJ2-1 TRBD1 20 . TRBV6-1 CASSASDRGGFPLDYNEQFF TGTGCCAGCAGTGCAAGTGACAGGGGAGGATTTCCCCTCGACTACAATGAGCAGTTCTTC
TRBJ2-7 TRBD2 15 . TRBV6-5 CASSKSGLGSYEQYF TGTGCCAGCAGTAAATCGGGACTAGGCTCCTACGAGCAGTACTTC
TRBJ2-7 TRBD2 14 . TRBV2 CADSTEAGSYEQYF TGTGCCGACAGCACCGAAGCGGGGTCCTACGAGCAGTACTTC
TRBJ2-4 . 15 once TRBV5-4 CASSLSGGTKNIQYF TGTGCCAGCAGCTTGAGTGGGGGGACCAAAAACATTCAGTACTTC
TRBJ1-1 TRBD1 17 once TRBV19 CASSPLPGTGRGTEAFF TGTGCCAGTAGTCCCTTACCGGGGACAGGGAGAGGAACTGAAGCTTTCTTT
TRBJ2-5 . 13 once TRBV9 CASTSGTQETQYF TGTGCCAGCACTTCCGGGACTCAAGAGACCCAGTACTTC
TRBJ1-2 TRBD1 13 . TRBV19 CASEDRGNYGYTF TGTGCCAGCGAGGACAGGGGGAACTATGGCTACACCTTC
TRBJ2-6 . 14 . TRBV2 CASTDNNGANVLTF TGTGCCAGCACCGACAATAATGGGGCCAACGTCCTGACTTTC
TRBJ2-3 TRBD2 16 . TRBV6-1 CASSERLASTGDTQYF TGTGCCAGCAGTGAACGACTAGCAAGTACGGGAGATACGCAGTATTTT
TRBJ1-4 . 15 few TRBV5-6 CASSFVRQGGEKLFF TGTGCCAGCAGCTTTGTTCGGCAGGGTGGCGAAAAACTGTTTTTT
TRBJ1-6 . 15 . TRBV5-1 CASSPGQGYNSPLHF TGCGCCAGCAGCCCTGGGCAGGGTTATAATTCACCCCTCCACTTT
TRBJ2-3 . 15 once TRBV27 CASRQGDRRPDTQYF TGTGCCAGCAGACAGGGTGACCGAAGACCAGATACGCAGTATTTT
TRBJ1-2 TRBD1 13 . TRBV5-6 CASSSTGGSGYTF TGTGCCAGCAGCTCCACAGGGGGCAGCGGCTACACCTTC
TRBJ2-1 TRBD2 18 . TRBV4-1 CASSQDLIRGGPYNEQFF TGCGCCAGCAGCCAAGATCTTATCCGGGGGGGACCTTACAATGAGCAGTTCTTC
TRBJ2-7 TRBD2 15 . TRBV18 CASSSGLAGTYEQYF TGTGCCAGCTCATCGGGACTAGCGGGAACCTACGAGCAGTACTTC
TRBJ1-5 TRBD1 15 . TRBV7-6 CASSLEQGVAQPQHF TGTGCCAGCAGCTTAGAGCAGGGGGTGGCTCAGCCCCAGCATTTT
TRBJ1-5 TRBD1 16 . TRBV6-5 CASSYPGQGGNQPQHF TGTGCCAGCAGTTACCCAGGACAGGGGGGCAATCAGCCCCAGCATTTT
TRBJ1-5 . 13 . TRBV19 CAVRQRSNQPQHF TGTGCCGTGAGACAGCGCAGCAATCAGCCCCAGCATTTT
TRBJ1-2 . 11 . TRBV29-1 CSGRKGDGYTF TGCAGCGGGAGGAAGGGGGATGGCTACACCTTC